This T cell receptor (beta chain) was identified in a study of CD8+ T cells in alopecia areata. The J segment lost 1 base and the V segment lost 4 bases, leaving 4 bases of the junction unmatched. This CDR3 contains 15 residues. CDR1 is SNHLY and CDR2 is FYNNEI in the germline V gene. After isolation, RNA underwent reverse transcription to generate cDNA as the sequencing template. Profiling relied on immunoSEQ multiplex PCR, and the TCRdb table lists in-frame clones only, not all of them. The top ten hold over 9.5% of the sample, which has some 150,000 clones, approximately 65% seen once. On this clone: The antigen is unknown.

Study-wide findings and caveats: Patients displayed less clarity in TCR sharing than mice, a finding possibly related to HLA.

The receptor comes from a human donor with alopecia areata. The J gene is TRBJ2-3, the V gene TRBV2; 8 nucleotides agree with TRBD2. The starting material was CD8+ T cells sorted from blood, obtained at week 0. The CDR3 coding sequence is TGTGCCAGCAGTGCAGGGCGGGGGGGCACAGATACGCAGTATTTT. Residues: CASSAGRGGTDTQYF.